This T cell receptor beta chain was recovered during a study of neoadjuvant nivolumab and ipilimumab in lung cancer. Study summary: Patients got nivolumab 3 mg/kg on days 1, 15 and 29; combination added ipilimumab 1 mg/kg day 1.

Turning to this clone: The target antigen is unknown.

V was trimmed by 6 bases and J by 0 bases, leaving 9 bases between them. Germline V CDR1 and CDR2: KGHSH, LQKENI. The CDR3 is 14 residues long. Produced via immunoSEQ multiplex PCR; TCRdb's table is partial and in-frame only. Among 15,000 to 20,000 clones listed, 75% to 90% were seen once. General study points: TCR richness and clonality were higher in tumors than adjacent uninvolved lung. From pretherapy to surgery, tumor richness and clonality rose with dual therapy.

Sequencing was performed on peripheral blood, taken before neoadjuvant nivolumab, alone or with ipilimumab. The source of this sequence is an adult with non-small cell lung cancer. The V gene is TRBV18, the J gene TRBJ1-5; D gene uncertain. CDR3 sequence: CASSQADSNQPQHF. In nucleotides, the CDR3 is TGTGCCAGCTCTCAGGCGGATAGCAATCAGCCCCAGCATTTT.